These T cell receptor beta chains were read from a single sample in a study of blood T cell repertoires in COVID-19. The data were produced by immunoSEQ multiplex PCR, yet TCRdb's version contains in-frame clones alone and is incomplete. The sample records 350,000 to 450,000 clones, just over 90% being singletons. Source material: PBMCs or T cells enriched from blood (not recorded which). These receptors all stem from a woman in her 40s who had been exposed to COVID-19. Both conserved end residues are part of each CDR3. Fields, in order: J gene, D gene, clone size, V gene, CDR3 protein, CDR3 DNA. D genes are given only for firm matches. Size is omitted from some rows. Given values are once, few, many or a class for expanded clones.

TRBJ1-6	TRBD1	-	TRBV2	CASKITGGNSPLHF	TGTGCCAGCAAGATCACAGGGGGCAATTCACCCCTCCACTTT
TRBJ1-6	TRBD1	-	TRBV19	CASNSDRSNSPLHF	TGTGCCAGTAATTCGGACAGGTCCAATTCACCCCTCCACTTT
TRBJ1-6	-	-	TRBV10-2	CASSDNRNSPLHF	TGCGCCAGCAGTGATAACCGGAATTCACCCCTCCACTTT
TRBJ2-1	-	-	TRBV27	CASSLTSQGYNEQFF	TGTGCCAGCAGTCTAACATCACAGGGTTACAATGAGCAGTTCTTC
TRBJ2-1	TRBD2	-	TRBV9	CASSGASGRAANEQFF	TGTGCCAGCAGCGGGGCCAGCGGGAGGGCCGCCAATGAGCAGTTCTTC
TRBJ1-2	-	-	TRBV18	CASSPDRNANYGYTF	TGTGCCAGCTCACCCGACAGGAACGCTAACTATGGCTACACCTTC
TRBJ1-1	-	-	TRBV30	CAWSVSLDTEAFF	TGTGCCTGGAGTGTAAGTTTAGACACTGAAGCTTTCTTT
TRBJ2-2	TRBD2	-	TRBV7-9	CASSSFDSFLAESTGELFF	TGTGCCAGCAGCTCGTTTGATTCTTTCCTAGCGGAGTCCACCGGGGAGCTGTTTTTT
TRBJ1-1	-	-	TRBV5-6	CASSSPGPDTEAFF	TGTGCCAGCAGCTCCCCAGGGCCGGACACTGAAGCTTTCTTT
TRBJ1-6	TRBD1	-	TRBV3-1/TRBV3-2	CASSQDRVSGTGNSPLHF	TGTGCCAGCAGCCAAGATAGGGTATCCGGGACAGGGAATTCACCCCTCCACTTT
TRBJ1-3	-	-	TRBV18	CASSQALLEGSGNTIYF	TGTGCCAGCTCTCAAGCTCTTCTGGAGGGCTCTGGAAACACCATATATTTT
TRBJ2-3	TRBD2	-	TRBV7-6	CASSLAGGRTDTQYF	TGTGCCAGCAGCTTAGCGGGAGGGCGCACAGATACGCAGTATTTT
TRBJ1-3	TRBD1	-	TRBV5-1	CASSLSTGGRNTIYF	TGCGCCAGCAGCTTGTCCACAGGGGGCAGAAACACCATATATTTT
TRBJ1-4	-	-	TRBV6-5	CASSYSIGGNEKLFF	TGTGCCAGCAGTTACTCGATCGGAGGGAATGAAAAACTGTTTTTT
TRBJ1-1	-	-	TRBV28	CASSFDAGVIDTEAFF	TGTGCCAGCAGTTTTGACGCAGGGGTGATTGACACTGAAGCTTTCTTT
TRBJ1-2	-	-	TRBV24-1	CATSDPGTNGYTF	TGTGCCACCAGTGATCCCGGGACAAATGGCTACACCTTC
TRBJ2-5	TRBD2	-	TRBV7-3	CASSAQGLPGTQYF	TGTGCCAGCAGCGCCCAGGGACTACCGGGGACCCAGTACTTC
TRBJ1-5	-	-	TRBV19	CASSMPGGSNQPQHF	TGTGCCAGTAGTATGCCGGGGGGGAGCAATCAGCCCCAGCATTTT
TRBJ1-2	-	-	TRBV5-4	CASSPRGATGVHF	TGTGCCAGCAGCCCCCGGGGGGCTACAGGCGTGCATTTC
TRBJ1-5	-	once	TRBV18	CASSVSVIQPQHF	TGTGCCAGCTCAGTCAGTGTAATTCAGCCCCAGCATTTT
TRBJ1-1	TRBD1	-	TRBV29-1	CSGEPGQAIMNTEAFF	TGCAGCGGGGAGCCGGGACAGGCCATCATGAACACTGAAGCTTTCTTT
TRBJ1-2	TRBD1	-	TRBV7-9	CASSLGTGENGYTF	TGTGCCAGCAGCCTGGGGACAGGGGAAAATGGCTACACCTTC
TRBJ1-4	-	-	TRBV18	CASSQDGSNEKLFF	TGTGCCAGCTCGCAAGACGGGTCCAATGAAAAACTGTTTTTT
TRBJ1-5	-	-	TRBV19	CASTQGTLAYQPQHF	TGTGCCAGTACCCAGGGGACCCTCGCCTATCAGCCCCAGCATTTT
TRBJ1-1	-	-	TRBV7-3	CASSSWTSGSTEAFF	TGTGCCAGCAGCTCCTGGACCTCGGGGAGCACTGAAGCTTTCTTT
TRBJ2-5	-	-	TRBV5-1	CASSLVGGIKTQYF	TGCGCCAGCAGCTTGGTAGGGGGAATAAAGACCCAGTACTTC
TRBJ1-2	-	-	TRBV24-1	CATSDGGTSRYGYTF	TGTGCCACCAGTGATGGGGGGACTTCGAGGTATGGCTACACCTTC
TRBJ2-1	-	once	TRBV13	CASSSWSQNFRSYNEQFF	TGTGCCAGCAGCTCATGGTCCCAAAATTTCCGGTCCTACAATGAGCAGTTCTTC
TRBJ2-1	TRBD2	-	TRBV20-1	CSASPGGAPYNEQFF	TGCAGTGCTAGTCCCGGGGGGGCTCCCTACAATGAGCAGTTCTTC
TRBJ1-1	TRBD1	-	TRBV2	CASRKDRRVQVNTEAFF	TGTGCCAGCAGGAAGGACAGGCGGGTGCAAGTGAACACTGAAGCTTTCTTT
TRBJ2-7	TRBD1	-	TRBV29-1	CSVQRRDRGGHEQYF	TGCAGCGTTCAACGCCGAGACAGGGGGGGCCACGAGCAGTACTTC
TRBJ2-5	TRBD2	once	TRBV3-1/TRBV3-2	CASSQDGAGGQETQYF	TGTGCCAGCAGCCAAGATGGGGCGGGGGGCCAAGAGACCCAGTACTTC
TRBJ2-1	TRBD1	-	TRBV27	CASSLDRVTEQFF	TGTGCCAGCAGCTTGGACAGGGTAACTGAGCAGTTCTTC